This T cell receptor (beta chain) was retrieved from a study of T cells in Graves' hyperthyroidism and ophthalmopathy. Fresh peripheral blood, 10 ml, was the source of the PBMCs. This clonotype was counted a single time. The antigen remains undetermined. Relative to the germline gene, one junction end is altered; a read error may explain this. Study-level findings and limits: Most expanded thyroid clonotypes above 0.001 recurred in blood.

Amplification targeted TCR beta CDR3 regions from RNA transcripts. During a first-round RT-PCR of the TCR CDR3, the HTBI primer set was used. One entry per CDR3 protein, called by TCRdb with MiXCR from the multiplex PCR reads. The sample consists of roughly 510,000 distinct CDR3 sequences, 20% to 25% of them appearing once. Sequenced material: blood. The receptor was isolated from a young man with Graves' hyperthyroidism.

CDR3 in DNA: TGTGCCAGTAGTTACTGGCGGGAGAACACCTACGAGCAGTACTTC. Encoded protein: CASSYWRENTYEQYF. J is TRBJ2-7 and V is TRBV6-5; 7 nucleotides agree with TRBD2. Germline V lookup: CDR1 MNHEY, CDR2 SVGAGI. The CDR3 runs 15 residues.